What follows describes a single T cell receptor beta chain. This sample also contains other DNA sequences that code for the same CDR3. With 7 bases clipped from V and 6 bases from J, the junction kept 12 bases outside the gene matches. CDR1 is MNHEY, CDR2 SVGAGI, per germline. The CDR3 runs 15 residues. The data originate from a study of blood T cell repertoires in COVID-19. The wider study: Nucleic acid was either cDNA or gDNA, and it came from T cells, B-cell-depleted T cells, or PBMCs.

It was during active infection that Seattle patients were enrolled and then longitudinally followed. Sequenced by immunoSEQ multiplex PCR; TCRdb stores in-frame clones only, minus some. The sample shows 25,000 to 35,000 clones, about 92% of them seen only once. The clonotype originates from a woman in her 70s with COVID-19, enrolled during active disease. Specimen: peripheral blood. The chain couples TRBV6-5 to TRBJ2-1; 7 positions agree with TRBD2. CDR3 nucleotide sequence: TGTGCCAGCAACCGAAGGGAGGGCCTAGTCAATGAGCAGTTCTTC. Translated, it gives CASNRREGLVNEQFF.